This T cell receptor beta chain appears in the sequencing data of a study of blood T cells in healthy people across ages. Study observations and caveats: Observed TCR beta diversity per million T cells went down as age went up. This fall followed a roughly linear course with age.

About this clonotype itself: As yet, its antigen is unknown.

It was with a sample-barcoded 5' primer and a J-beta primer mix that a second PCR of about 6 to 12 cycles was run. TCRdb reprocessed the 5' RACE reads via MiXCR and lists one record per CDR3 protein. Seen here are roughly 700,000 distinct CDR3 sequences, about half observed once, and the top ten hold 25% to 35%. Trimming at V came to 3 bases and at J to 4 bases, leaving 9 bases not matched to a gene. This CDR3 comprises 16 residues. Germline V lookup: CDR1 LGHNA, CDR2 YNFKEQ. The TCR originated in a woman aged 60-70 years in good health. Sequencing used blood. The J gene is TRBJ2-3, the V gene TRBV4-2; TRBD2 matches 8 bases. The CDR3 coding sequence is TGTGCCAGCAGCCACCCCCGGCCTAGCGGGTCAGATACGCAGTATTTT. Protein product: CASSHPRPSGSDTQYF.